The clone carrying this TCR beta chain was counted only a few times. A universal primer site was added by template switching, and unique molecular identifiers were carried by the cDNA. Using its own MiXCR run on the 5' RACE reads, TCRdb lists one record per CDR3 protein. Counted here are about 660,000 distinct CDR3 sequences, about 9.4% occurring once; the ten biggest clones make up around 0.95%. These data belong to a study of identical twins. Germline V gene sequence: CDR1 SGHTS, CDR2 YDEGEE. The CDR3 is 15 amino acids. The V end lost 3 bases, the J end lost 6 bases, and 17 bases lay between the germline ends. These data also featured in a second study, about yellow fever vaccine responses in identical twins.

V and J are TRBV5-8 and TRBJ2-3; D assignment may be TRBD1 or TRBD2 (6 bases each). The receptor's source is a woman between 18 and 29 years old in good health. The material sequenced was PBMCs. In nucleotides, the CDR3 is TGTGCCAGCAGCTCGGGGGACATCCGGGGCGATACGCAGTATTTT. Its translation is CASSSGDIRGDTQYF.